The source of this T cell receptor beta chain is a study of blood T cell repertoires in COVID-19. About this clone: Other nucleotide sequences from this sample produce the same CDR3.

Germline CDR1 SGDLS, CDR2 YYNGEE. CDR3 size: 13 residues. V was shortened by 0 bases and J by 5 bases, with 8 bases between the two germline ends. Repertoires were generated with immunoSEQ multiplex PCR, while TCRdb's copy carries only in-frame clones and drops some. The table records about 26,000 clones, roughly 89% of them present only once. Input material: peripheral blood. V usage is TRBV9 and J usage is TRBJ1-1, with D maybe TRBD1 (5 bases). The clonotype originates from a man between 65 and 85 years old with active COVID-19. For the CDR3, the DNA is TGTGCCAGCAGCGTAGGCAGGGATACTGAAGCTTTCTTT. Translation gives CASSVGRDTEAFF.